Listed here is a single T cell receptor (beta chain). Its antigen is currently unknown. The sample originates from a study of cytomegalovirus exposure and HLA in healthy donors. Study observations and caveats: In a later analysis, donors in an Asian-associated ancestry cluster reportedly had fewer N-insertions in productive TCRs than the cohort mean. In an earlier analysis, in several hundred donors, most V segments appeared productive either ~90% or ~30% of the time. Cytomegalovirus association was assigned to about 150 TCR beta chains.

PCR involved 60 Vbeta and 13 Jbeta primers. Per the original data handling: In a later analysis, some 80 million unique TCR beta chains included roughly 11 million shared by two or more donors. Profiled with immunoSEQ multiplex PCR; TCRdb holds only in-frame clones, not every one. That table supplies the V and J calls and clone size; D and trimming were determined from the DNA. The data show 90,000 to 120,000 clones, approximately 76% seen once. Germline CDR1 and CDR2: MNHEY and SVGAGI. The V and J ends lost 0 bases and 1 base respectively, with 10 bases between them. The CDR3 contains 15 residues. The clonotype was recovered from a man aged 18-30 years in good health and CMV-seronegative. This sequence joins TRBV6-5 and TRBJ2-7; perhaps TRBD2 as D (5 bases). What was sequenced was PBMCs. In DNA, the CDR3 is TGTGCCAGCAGTTACTCAACCGGGATTTCCTACGAGCAGTACTTC. This codes for CASSYSTGISYEQYF.